This TCR beta chain derives from a study of blood T cell repertoires in COVID-19. Study at large: There were acute and convalescent COVID-19 samples, and they came from the United States, Italy and Spain.

All enrollees were about 18 to 100 years old and from about 25 US areas. Clinical histories supplied by participants themselves formed the basis of cohort assignment. Resolution of symptoms, clearance, or two negative PCRs was present in recovered Cohort 3 donors. Trimming removed 1 base at V and 4 bases at J, with 14 bases between. CDR1 is MGHDK and CDR2 is SYGVNS in the germline V gene. This CDR3 has 16 residues. Profiled with immunoSEQ multiplex PCR; TCRdb holds only in-frame clones, not every one. The profile shows 300,000 to 450,000 clones, 88% of them singletons. This chain joins TRBV25-1 and TRBJ1-5; D call uncertain. This sequence was found in a woman aged 18-30 years who had recovered from COVID-19. The sequenced sample consisted of PBMCs or T cells enriched from blood (not recorded which). CDR3 nucleotides: TGTGCCAGCAGTGAATCAACAGCATCTTATAATCAGCCCCAGCATTTT. Translating gives CASSESTASYNQPQHF.